The 31 T cell receptor beta chains reported below all come from one sample, sequenced in a study of blood T cell repertoires in COVID-19. Clones were read by immunoSEQ multiplex PCR, and TCRdb kept only the in-frame ones, dropping some. The data hold approximately 120,000 clones, with approximately 80% observed a single time. The sample taken for sequencing was peripheral blood. These receptors were taken from a woman of 80 years or more with active or convalescent COVID-19.

This sequence joins TRBV3-1 (or the pseudogene TRBV3-2) and TRBJ2-1, with 7 bases that match TRBD2. Losses at the gene ends were 1 base for V and 0 bases for J; bases not matched to a gene: 0. This CDR3 has 15 residues. Germline V gene sequence: CDR1 LGHDT, CDR2 YNNKEL (reference sequence). The CDR3 here is CASSQGTSSYNEQFF. The CDR3 bases are TGTGCCAGCAGCCAAGGGACTAGCTCCTACAATGAGCAGTTCTTC.

This chain links TRBV6-4 with TRBJ2-3, with TRBD1 matching 9 bases. Germline CDR1 and CDR2: MRHNA and SNTAGT. The CDR3 sequence is 15 residues long. Trimming removed 6 bases from V and 2 bases from J; junction bases left unmatched: 6. CDR3 sequence (DNA): TGTGCCAGCAGGAAAGGACAGGGGTCCACAGATACGCAGTATTTT. Translation: CASRKGQGSTDTQYF.

This chain joins TRBV19 and TRBJ2-7; D call uncertain. CDR3 length: 15 amino acids. V lost 4 bases to trimming and J lost 2 bases, with 15 bases between them. Per the germline V gene, CDR1 is LNHDA and CDR2 is SQIVND (reference sequence). The DNA of the CDR3 is TGTGCCAGTAGTAGGAAGACGACTCAAACCTACGAGCAGTACTTC. Its translation is CASSRKTTQTYEQYF. Complete variable domain (other parts from reference TRBV19 and TRBJ2-7): DGGITQSPKYLFRKEGQNVTLSCEQNLNHDAMYWYRQDPGQGLRLIYYSQIVNDFQKGDIAEGYSVSREKKESFPLTVTSAQKNPTAFYLCASSRKTTQTYEQYFGPGTRLTVT.

The gene calls are TRBV7-8 and TRBJ2-7, with 12 nucleotides matching TRBD2. The germline V gene encodes CDR1 SGHVS and CDR2 FQNEAQ. The CDR3 extends over 16 amino acids. J gave up 6 bases and V 4 bases, and 10 bases lay outside the gene matches. In nucleotides, the CDR3 is TGTGCCAGCAGCTACGGGACTAGCGGGCCGATCGGCGAGCAGTACTTC. The encoded protein is CASSYGTSGPIGEQYF.

The CDR3 region has the DNA TGTGCCAGCAGCGCGCCGGCAGGGGCTGTGAACACTGAAGCTTTCTTT. Its protein product is CASSAPAGAVNTEAFF. The rearrangement uses TRBV3-1 (or the pseudogene TRBV3-2) and TRBJ1-1; possible D gene TRBD1, 6 bases. Germline values: CDR1 LGHDT, CDR2 YNNKEL (reference sequence). The CDR3 runs to 16 residues. The ends were cut back, 5 bases at V and 0 bases at J, with 16 bases in the middle.

This clone was counted only a few times. The chain combines TRBV24-1 with TRBJ2-5; a weak D match, TRBD1 (6 bases). The CDR3 totals 15 residues. Trimming cost V 5 bases and J 2 bases, with 14 bases left between them. CDR1 KGHDR and CDR2 SFDVKD come from the germline V gene. The CDR3 coding sequence is TGTGCCACCAGTGCAGTACTGGGACATCAAGAGACCCAGTACTTC. Protein: CATSAVLGHQETQYF.

V and J are TRBV5-1 and TRBJ2-7; 7 bases map to TRBD1. Trimming cost V 2 bases and J 3 bases; bases outside gene matches: 8. CDR3 length: 15 residues. Germline V gene lookup returns CDR1 SGHRS and CDR2 YFSETQ. The DNA for the CDR3 is TGCGCCAGCAGCTTAGGGGACAGAGGTTTCTACGAGCAGTACTTC. Its protein is CASSLGDRGFYEQYF.

The J gene is TRBJ2-6, the V gene TRBV6-5; weak D call: TRBD1 (6 bases). V lost 7 bases and J lost 3, with 13 bases in between. The CDR3 runs 15 residues. Looked up from germline, CDR1 is MNHEY and CDR2 is SVGAGI. The CDR3 sequence: CASNLGGGGANVLTF. The CDR3, as DNA: TGTGCCAGCAACCTAGGGGGTGGTGGGGCCAACGTCCTGACTTTC.

The chain joins TRBV4-2 to TRBJ2-7, with 10 bases matching TRBD2. CDR3 length: 18 amino acids. In germline, CDR1 is LGHNA, CDR2 YNFKEQ. V lost 0 bases to trimming and J lost 4 bases; unmatched junction nucleotides: 12. The chain's CDR3 is CASSQDHPSSGSHYEQYF. The CDR3 bases are TGTGCCAGCAGCCAAGATCACCCCTCTAGCGGGAGTCATTACGAGCAGTACTTC.

The chain links TRBV7-9 to TRBJ1-5; 9 bases agree with TRBD1. From germline, CDR1 is SEHNR and CDR2 FQNEAQ (reference sequence). This CDR3 is built from 15 residues. Losses at the gene ends were 5 bases for V and 1 base for J; bases not matched to a gene: 3. This CDR3 reads CASSLTGGSNQPQHF. In DNA, the CDR3 is TGTGCCAGCAGCCTGACAGGGGGAAGCAATCAGCCCCAGCATTTT.

The chain employs TRBV7-2 and TRBJ2-5; 7 bases line up with TRBD2. The CDR3 has 13 amino acids. V was clipped by 6 bases and J by 5 bases; unmatched bases: 6. Germline V gene lookup returns CDR1 SGHTA and CDR2 FQGNSA. The CDR3 DNA reads TGTGCCAGCAGTCCGGGGAGGGTGGAGACCCAGTACTTC. Residues: CASSPGRVETQYF. The full variable domain, its missing parts supplied by reference TRBV7-2 and TRBJ2-5, is GAGVSQSPSNKVTEKGKDVELRCDPISGHTALYWYRQSLGQGLEFLIYFQGNSAPDKSGLPSDRFSAERTGGSVSTLTIQRTQQEDSAVYLCASSPGRVETQYFGPGTRLLVL.

V gene TRBV10-1 combines with J gene TRBJ2-7; 8 bases line up with TRBD2. The CDR3 is made up of 14 amino acids. The trim removed 10 bases at V and 1 base at J, leaving 9 bases unmatched. Germline assignment: CDR1 WNHNN and CDR2 SYGVQD (reference sequence). Here the CDR3 DNA reads TGCGCCACCTCGGGAGGGACGGCTTCCTACGAGCAGTACTTC. As protein: CATSGGTASYEQYF.

V gene TRBV18 combines with J gene TRBJ1-5; D is uncertain. Germline CDR1 is KGHSH and CDR2 is LQKENI. The length of the CDR3 is 15 residues. Trimming took 3 bases from V and 4 from J, leaving 13 bases between them. The CDR3 DNA is TGTGCCAGCTCACCCCAGGCAAGTAGAAATCAGCCCCAGCATTTT. Translating gives CASSPQASRNQPQHF.

There are a few counts of this clone. The CDR3 spells CASSQGPRTYSYEQYF. In nucleotides, the CDR3 is TGTGCCAGCAGCCAAGGTCCCCGAACATACTCCTACGAGCAGTACTTC. This sequence joins TRBV3-1 (or the pseudogene TRBV3-2) and TRBJ2-7; no clear D gene. This CDR3 contains 16 residues. V lost 1 base to trimming and J lost 0 bases, with 13 bases between them. Per germline, CDR1 LGHDT and CDR2 YNNKEL (reference sequence).

The chain is built from TRBV30 and TRBJ2-2; TRBD1 agrees at 9 bases. CDR1 GTSNPN and CDR2 SVGIG come from the germline V gene (reference sequence). J was trimmed by 4 bases and V by 8 bases; bases with no gene match: 11. This CDR3 spans 15 amino acids. CDR3 sequence (DNA): TGTGCCAGGTTAGGGAACAGGGGGCCCACCGGGGAGCTGTTTTTT. It encodes CARLGNRGPTGELFF.

This clone appeared once. The chain employs TRBV24-1 and TRBJ2-1; 14 bases align to TRBD2. The CDR3 is 16 amino acids. CDR1 KGHDR and CDR2 SFDVKD come from the germline V gene. V lost 4 bases, J lost 8 bases, and 6 bases stayed unmatched. CDR3 sequence: CATSDPGTSGSYEQFF. Here the CDR3 DNA reads TGTGCCACCAGTGACCCCGGGACTAGCGGGAGTTATGAGCAGTTCTTC.

This chain joins TRBV9 and TRBJ1-2; TRBD1 is a possible D gene (5 bases). Germline values: CDR1 SGDLS, CDR2 YYNGEE. This CDR3 has 13 amino acids. The V and J ends lost 1 base and 4 bases respectively, with 8 bases between them. The CDR3 region has the DNA TGTGCCAGCAGCGTAACAGGCCGCTATGGCTACACCTTC. Protein sequence: CASSVTGRYGYTF. The full variable domain, its missing parts supplied by reference TRBV9 and TRBJ1-2, is DSGVTQTPKHLITATGQRVTLRCSPRSGDLSVYWYQQSLDQGLQFLIQYYNGEERAKGNILERFSAQQFPDLHSELNLSSLELGDSALYFCASSVTGRYGYTFGSGTRLTVV.

V is TRBV14 and J is TRBJ2-7, with TRBD1 matching over 10 bases. Germline CDR1 SGHDN, CDR2 FVKESK. J lost 2 bases, V lost 4 bases, and 5 bases had no gene match. The length of the CDR3 is 15 residues. The CDR3 DNA reads TGTGCCAGCAGCCCTCGACAGGGGGCAACCTACGAGCAGTACTTC. Amino acids: CASSPRQGATYEQYF.

The chain carries TRBV4-1 and TRBJ2-5, with TRBD2 matching 8 bases. Germline CDR1 and CDR2: MGHRA and YSYEKL. The CDR3 spans 15 residues. Trimming cost V 4 bases and J 7 bases; bases outside gene matches: 11. CDR3 nucleotide sequence: TGCGCCAGCAGCCCAACGGGAGGGCCTGGGGGGACCCAGTACTTC. Translating gives CASSPTGGPGGTQYF.

The genes are TRBV9 and TRBJ1-6; tentatively, D is TRBD1 (5 bases). Looked up from germline, CDR1 is SGDLS and CDR2 is YYNGEE. This CDR3 comprises 16 residues. The V gene lost 5 bases and the J gene lost 0 bases, with 12 bases spanning the gap. CDR3 sequence reads: CASSVTDSSYNSPLHF. The CDR3 DNA reads TGTGCCAGCAGTGTTACAGACAGCTCCTATAATTCACCCCTCCACTTT.

As DNA, the CDR3 is TGTGCCAGCAGCCCCCTATGGGCACGTGAGCCCCAGCATTTT. Protein product: CASSPLWAREPQHF. This chain connects TRBV7-9 to TRBJ1-5; D unresolved. V was clipped by 5 bases and J by 8 bases, with 16 bases between them. Per germline, CDR1 SEHNR and CDR2 FQNEAQ (reference sequence). The CDR3 runs to 14 residues.

The V and J genes are TRBV15 and TRBJ2-7; 8 bases fit TRBD1. Looked up from germline, CDR1 is LNHNV and CDR2 is YYDKDF (reference sequence). This CDR3 has 14 residues. J gave up 3 bases and V 2 bases, and 3 bases lay outside the gene matches. The CDR3 DNA is TGTGCCACCAGCAGACTTGGACAGGGCTACGAGCAGTACTTC. Its protein product is CATSRLGQGYEQYF.

This clone showed up just once. The rearrangement uses TRBV28 and TRBJ2-5, with 7 bases fitting TRBD1. Germline V gene sequence: CDR1 MDHEN, CDR2 SYDVKM. The CDR3 has 15 amino acids. The J segment lost 0 bases and the V segment lost 8 bases, leaving 9 bases of the junction unmatched. CDR3 DNA: TGTGCCAGCGGATTGACAGGGACATACCAAGAGACCCAGTACTTC. It translates to CASGLTGTYQETQYF.

V gene TRBV19 combines with J gene TRBJ2-7; a weak D match, TRBD2 (5 bases). The length of the CDR3 is 15 residues. Trimming pared 4 bases from V and 0 bases from J, leaving 13 bases between. CDR1 is LNHDA and CDR2 is SQIVND in the germline V gene (reference sequence). The CDR3 DNA is TGTGCCAGTAGTAAACGGACTGGCCTCTCCTACGAGCAGTACTTC. It translates to CASSKRTGLSYEQYF. Supplemented by reference TRBV19 and TRBJ2-7, the full variable domain reads DGGITQSPKYLFRKEGQNVTLSCEQNLNHDAMYWYRQDPGQGLRLIYYSQIVNDFQKGDIAEGYSVSREKKESFPLTVTSAQKNPTAFYLCASSKRTGLSYEQYFGPGTRLTVT.

CDR3 DNA: TGTGCCAGCAGTTTAGGACAGAGGAACTATGGCTACACCTTC. Amino acid sequence: CASSLGQRNYGYTF. The J gene is TRBJ1-2, the V gene TRBV28; TRBD1 is a possible D gene (6 bases). With 2 bases removed from V and 2 bases from J, the gap between germline ends came to 9 bases. This CDR3 is built from 14 residues. Germline V gene data show CDR1 as MDHEN and CDR2 as SYDVKM.

The chain uses TRBV19 and TRBJ2-1, with TRBD2 matching 11 bases. The V and J ends lost 0 bases and 7 bases, in that order; junction bases with no gene match: 11. In germline, CDR1 is LNHDA, CDR2 SQIVND (reference sequence). The CDR3 runs 18 residues. The CDR3: CASSIDSTSGSKYNEQFF. In DNA, the CDR3 is TGTGCCAGTAGTATAGACTCTACTAGCGGGAGTAAGTATAATGAGCAGTTCTTC. Using reference TRBV19 and TRBJ2-1 for the parts outside the CDR3, the full variable domain is DGGITQSPKYLFRKEGQNVTLSCEQNLNHDAMYWYRQDPGQGLRLIYYSQIVNDFQKGDIAEGYSVSREKKESFPLTVTSAQKNPTAFYLCASSIDSTSGSKYNEQFFGPGTRLTVL.

The rearrangement links TRBV7-9 to TRBJ2-7, with D unclear. V was shortened by 5 bases and J by 7 bases, with 9 bases between the two germline ends. This CDR3 spans 11 amino acids. The germline CDR1 and CDR2 sequences are SEHNR and FQNEAQ (reference sequence). CDR3 DNA sequence: TGTGCCAGCAGCAAAACAGCAGAGCAGTACTTC. It translates to CASSKTAEQYF.

The gene calls are TRBV3-1 (or the pseudogene TRBV3-2) and TRBJ2-2, with D unresolved. From germline, CDR1 is LGHDT and CDR2 YNNKEL (reference sequence). V was shortened by 0 bases and J by 0 bases, with 5 bases between the two germline ends. CDR3 length: 15 amino acids. The CDR3 DNA reads as TGTGCCAGCAGCCAAGAGCCAGCGAACACCGGGGAGCTGTTTTTT. Its protein is CASSQEPANTGELFF.

The chain couples TRBV6-5 to TRBJ2-2; TRBD1 might be the D (5 bases). Germline-derived CDR1 and CDR2 are MNHEY and SVGAGI. This CDR3 has 14 amino acids. Trimming shortened V by 6 bases and J by 4 bases, and 12 bases separated the two germline ends. The DNA of the CDR3 is TGTGCCAGCAGACTCACAGGAATCACCGGGGAGCTGTTTTTT. Residues: CASRLTGITGELFF.

This rearrangement joins TRBV27 to TRBJ1-6, with D perhaps matching TRBD1 (5 bases). Trimming pared 3 bases from V and 4 bases from J, leaving 10 bases between. The germline gives CDR1 MNHEY, CDR2 SMNVEV (reference sequence). This CDR3 is 15 amino acids long. CDR3 in amino acids: CASSFQGLYNSPLHF. As DNA, the CDR3 is TGTGCCAGCAGTTTTCAGGGATTATATAATTCACCCCTCCACTTT.

The J gene is TRBJ1-1, the V gene TRBV6-5; D unresolved. Trimming left V 6 bases short and J 1 base short, with 12 bases between. From germline, CDR1 is MNHEY and CDR2 SVGAGI. The CDR3 loop spans 14 amino acids. This chain's CDR3 is CASREDWTNTEAFF. The CDR3 nucleotides are TGTGCCAGCAGGGAGGACTGGACGAACACTGAAGCTTTCTTT.